The 3 T cell receptor beta chains reported below all come from one sample, sequenced in a study of T-cell reconstitution after alpha-beta-depleted transplantation in children. Unique molecular identifiers were used in preparing the TCRbeta library. A single record per CDR3 protein comes from TCRdb applying MiXCR to the PCR reads. The sample includes fewer than 250,000 distinct CDR3 sequences, around 7.5% of them seen just once. Sequencing was performed on PBMCs, mostly from graft donor cells, taken 180 days after TCRalphabeta/CD19-depleted stem cell transplant. The receptors here all came from a male patient between 10 and 17 years old who had a stem cell transplant for acute lymphoblastic leukemia, so the T cells may come from the graft donor.

In the case of this clonotype: This may be a read error, as it is one base from a much larger clone. The chain recombines TRBV7-6 with TRBJ2-3, with 8 bases fitting TRBD1. The CDR3 loop spans 15 amino acids. J lost 0 bases, V lost 5 bases, and 4 bases had no gene match. In germline, CDR1 is SGHVS, CDR2 FNYEAQ. The CDR3 DNA is TGTGCCAGCAGCACCCGGACAGGGAGCACAGATACGCAGTATTTT. Its translation is CASSTRTGSTDTQYF.

This clonotype showed up many times. This sequence joins TRBV2 and TRBJ2-3; D gene unclear. Germline CDR1 reads SNHLY; CDR2 reads FYNNEI. V lost 3 bases to trimming and J lost 2 bases, with 12 bases between them. The CDR3 length is 15 residues. The CDR3 protein is CASSDPSLPTDTQYF. The CDR3, as DNA: TGTGCCAGCAGTGATCCCTCCTTACCCACAGATACGCAGTATTTT.

This clonotype was seen repeatedly, ten times or more. The chain recombines TRBV20-1 with TRBJ1-5, with D possibly matching TRBD1 (5 bases). The CDR3 is 13 residues long. V lost 1 base and J 7 bases, leaving 11 bases between the germline ends. Germline V lookup: CDR1 DFQATT, CDR2 SNEGSKA (reference sequence). The CDR3 here is CSARVGGDQPQHF. As DNA, the CDR3 is TGCAGTGCTAGAGTCGGAGGGGACCAGCCCCAGCATTTT.